This T cell receptor beta chain was profiled in a study of shared clonotypes between healthy human individuals. Spread over ten immunoSEQ deep assay plates, unsorted PBMC DNA underwent sequencing. In the authors' methods: ImmunoSEQ gave junction-only sequences without quality scores, so filtering differed. Profiled with immunoSEQ multiplex PCR; TCRdb holds only in-frame clones, not every one. The DNA was the basis for D and trimming; V, J and clone size are from that table. The profile covers about 470,000 clones, with 70% to 80% appearing a single time and around 14% taken by the ten largest. The junction had 10 bases not matched to a gene; V was cut back by 5 bases and J by 4 bases. The CDR3 runs 16 residues. CDR1 and CDR2 from the germline V gene are MDHEN and SYDVKM. This clone has at least ten counts.

The chain links TRBV28 to TRBJ2-2, with 7 bases aligning to TRBD2. This TCR derives from a woman between 40 and 55 years old in good health. Some clones in this sample may be carry-over from other donors' samples. The sequencing sample was made of PBMCs. The CDR3 bases are TGTGCCAGCAGTCCCGGACTAGATCGGAGCACCGGGGAGCTGTTTTTT. Encoded protein: CASSPGLDRSTGELFF.